This T cell receptor (beta chain) derives from a study of blood T cell repertoires in COVID-19. The CDR3 sequence is 15 residues long. Per germline, CDR1 SGHTA and CDR2 FQGNSA. Trimming shortened V by 0 bases and J by 8 bases, and 13 bases separated the two germline ends. The assay was immunoSEQ multiplex PCR, and TCRdb's table has in-frame clones only and misses some. The sample lists approximately 180,000 clones; more than 75% were seen once. This clonotype was sampled from a woman aged 45-65 years with acute COVID-19. Sequenced material: PBMCs or T cells enriched from blood (not recorded which). The chain has TRBV7-2 and TRBJ1-4, with D hard to call. The CDR3, as DNA: TGTGCCAGCAGCTTAGCCGCAGGATCGTCGGAAAAACTGTTTTTT. This encodes CASSLAAGSSEKLFF. Supplemented by reference TRBV7-2 and TRBJ1-4, the full variable domain reads GAGVSQSPSNKVTEKGKDVELRCDPISGHTALYWYRQSLGQGLEFLIYFQGNSAPDKSGLPSDRFSAERTGGSVSTLTIQRTQQEDSAVYLCASSLAAGSSEKLFFGSGTQLSVL.